What follows are 31 T cell receptor beta chains derived from one specimen sequenced in a study of OX40 agonist ivuxolimab in advanced cancers. Library construction relied on the immunoSEQ multiplex PCR assay. The table comes from immuneACCESS by way of TCRdb, which keeps in-frame sequences with V and J called. Part of the clones is missing from these tables; in studies checked, under half for an unresolved V gene and the rest for unknown reasons. For this sample the table gives around 100,000 clones, of which around 91% were detected only once. The ten largest clones capture around 0.15% of the sample. Here the sequenced sample was CD4+ or CD8+ T cells sorted from blood, taken in a trial of the OX40 agonist ivuxolimab. Every receptor here comes from an adult with an advanced solid tumor such as melanoma, head and neck, liver or kidney cancer.

The chain couples TRBV5-1 to TRBJ2-2; D may be TRBD2 (5 bases). The germline gives CDR1 SGHRS, CDR2 YFSETQ. CDR3 length equals 15 residues. Trimming removed 4 bases at V and 2 bases at J, with 12 bases between. CDR3 region: CASSREGFNTGELFF. In DNA form, the CDR3 reads TGCGCCAGCAGCCGAGAGGGTTTTAACACCGGGGAGCTGTTTTTT.

This sequence joins TRBV28 and TRBJ1-2; 9 bases agree with TRBD1. The germline V gene has CDR1 MDHEN and CDR2 SYDVKM. The CDR3 spans 15 residues. The V and J ends lost 3 bases and 7 bases, in that order; junction bases with no gene match: 9. CDR3 coding DNA: TGTGCCAGCAGTTTCCGGGACAGGGATTTCAGTGGCTACACCTTC. Protein sequence: CASSFRDRDFSGYTF.

The DNA of the CDR3 is TGTGCCCTAGGAGGACAATCAGATCAGCCCCAGCATTTT. Its protein product is CALGGQSDQPQHF. The rearrangement uses TRBV28 and TRBJ1-5, with a possible D match to TRBD1 (5 bases). The germline V gene encodes CDR1 MDHEN and CDR2 SYDVKM. Trimming removed 11 bases from V and 5 bases from J, with 16 bases in between. The CDR3 has 13 amino acids.

The rearrangement uses TRBV4-1 and TRBJ2-7, with D uncertain. Germline-derived CDR1 and CDR2 are MGHRA and YSYEKL. The CDR3 covers 14 residues. The ends were cut back, 1 base at V and 1 base at J, with 8 bases in the middle. As DNA, the CDR3 is TGCGCCAGCAGCCAAGTTCTGGGGTCCTACGAGCAGTACTTC. Translated, it gives CASSQVLGSYEQYF.

Here the CDR3 DNA reads TGCGCCAGCAGCTTGGGACAGTTCACCGGGGAGCTGTTTTTT. It translates to CASSLGQFTGELFF. The chain couples TRBV5-1 to TRBJ2-2; possibly TRBD1 for D (5 bases). Trimming pared 0 bases from V and 4 bases from J, leaving 7 bases between. The CDR3 spans 14 residues. The germline gives CDR1 SGHRS, CDR2 YFSETQ.

The chain links TRBV5-1 to TRBJ1-1; perhaps TRBD1 as D (5 bases). Trimming removed 4 bases at V and 1 base at J, with 11 bases between. Looked up from germline, CDR1 is SGHRS and CDR2 is YFSETQ. The CDR3 extends over 14 amino acids. The CDR3 here is CASSGTDRNTEAFF. CDR3 nucleotide sequence: TGCGCCAGCAGCGGAACAGACAGGAACACTGAAGCTTTCTTT.

This rearrangement joins TRBV6-5 to TRBJ1-3; maybe TRBD1 (5 bases). Trimming removed 6 bases at V and 1 base at J, with 13 bases between. This CDR3 spans 15 amino acids. Germline assignment: CDR1 MNHEY and CDR2 SVGAGI. The DNA for the CDR3 is TGTGCCAGCAGGCCCACAGGAAGATCTGGAAACACCATATATTTT. This translates into CASRPTGRSGNTIYF.

The chain has TRBV25-1 and TRBJ2-4; D is unresolved. Looked up from germline, CDR1 is MGHDK and CDR2 is SYGVNS. The CDR3 is 12 residues long. V lost 1 base to trimming and J lost 6 bases, with 4 bases between them. CDR3 protein: CASSESVNIQYF. In DNA form, the CDR3 reads TGTGCCAGCAGTGAATCTGTAAACATTCAGTACTTC.

V and J are TRBV15 and TRBJ2-2; D may correspond to TRBD1 or TRBD2 (5 bases each). There are 17 residues in the CDR3. Trimming cost V 1 base and J 6 bases, with 18 bases left between them. The V gene's germline CDR1 is LNHNV and CDR2 YYDKDF (reference sequence). Here the CDR3 reads CATSRAGTRSLAGELFF. CDR3 nucleotide sequence: TGTGCCACCAGCAGAGCCGGGACGAGGAGTTTGGCCGGGGAGCTGTTTTTT.

The V and J genes are TRBV7-8 and TRBJ2-1; no firm D call. The CDR3 loop spans 17 amino acids. Trimming shortened V by 0 bases and J by 2 bases, and 14 bases separated the two germline ends. Germline-derived CDR1 and CDR2 are SGHVS and FQNEAQ. The CDR3 protein is CASSLALNRVTYNEQFF. As DNA, the CDR3 is TGTGCCAGCAGCTTAGCGCTCAATAGGGTAACCTACAATGAGCAGTTCTTC.

This chain links TRBV5-1 with TRBJ1-2; D gene uncertain. V gave up 4 bases and J gave up 5 bases, with 15 bases separating them. CDR3 size: 14 residues. Looked up from germline, CDR1 is SGHRS and CDR2 is YFSETQ. CDR3 sequence reads: CASSPRRKGYGYTF. CDR3 coding DNA: TGCGCCAGCAGCCCCCGACGGAAAGGGTATGGCTACACCTTC. Drawing the rest from reference TRBV5-1 and TRBJ1-2, the complete variable domain is KAGVTQTPRYLIKTRGQQVTLSCSPISGHRSVSWYQQTPGQGLQFLFEYFSETQRNKGNFPGRFSGRQFSNSRSEMNVSTLELGDSALYLCASSPRRKGYGYTFGSGTRLTVV.

The rearrangement uses TRBV28 and TRBJ1-4; 9 nucleotides agree with TRBD1. The trim removed 3 bases at V and 8 bases at J, leaving 7 bases unmatched. Germline V gene sequence: CDR1 MDHEN, CDR2 SYDVKM. The CDR3 runs to 15 residues. The CDR3 coding sequence is TGTGCCAGCAGTTTCACACAGGGGGCAAAAGAAAAACTGTTTTTT. Translated, it gives CASSFTQGAKEKLFF.

In this sample, this clone turned up once. This chain links TRBV5-1 with TRBJ2-5, with 10 bases aligning to TRBD2. This CDR3 is 18 amino acids long. The trim removed 2 bases at V and 4 bases at J, leaving 14 bases unmatched. Germline V gene sequence: CDR1 SGHRS, CDR2 YFSETQ. CDR3 coding DNA: TGCGCCAGCAGCTTAGTTCCTAGCGGGAGAGGAGGAGGAGAGACCCAGTACTTC. Its protein is CASSLVPSGRGGGETQYF.

The table lists this clone with a count of one. The gene calls are TRBV6-1 and TRBJ1-1; tentative D call: TRBD1 (5 bases). CDR1 is MNHNS and CDR2 is SASEGT in the germline V gene. There are 13 residues in the CDR3. Trimming removed 8 bases at V and 0 bases at J, with 10 bases between. CDR3 DNA sequence: TGTGCCAGCCGACGGGGCGTGAACACTGAAGCTTTCTTT. Its translation: CASRRGVNTEAFF.

This chain uses TRBV9 with TRBJ2-5; 9 nucleotides match TRBD1. CDR1 and CDR2 from the germline V gene are SGDLS and YYNGEE. With 3 bases clipped from V and 5 bases from J, the junction kept 5 bases outside the gene matches. The length of the CDR3 is 14 residues. CDR3 nucleotide sequence: TGTGCCAGCAGCGCCGGGACAGGGAGTGAGACCCAGTACTTC. Amino acids: CASSAGTGSETQYF. Full variable domain (remainder filled in from reference TRBV9 and TRBJ2-5): DSGVTQTPKHLITATGQRVTLRCSPRSGDLSVYWYQQSLDQGLQFLIQYYNGEERAKGNILERFSAQQFPDLHSELNLSSLELGDSALYFCASSAGTGSETQYFGPGTRLLVL.

The V call is TRBV7-9, the J call TRBJ2-7, with 14 bases matching TRBD2. CDR3 length: 16 amino acids. J lost 0 bases, V lost 5 bases, and 3 bases had no gene match. Germline V CDR1 and CDR2: SEHNR, FQNEAQ (reference sequence). CDR3 residues: CASSAGLAGGSYEQYF. CDR3 in DNA: TGTGCCAGCAGCGCCGGACTAGCGGGGGGCTCCTACGAGCAGTACTTC.

This sequence joins TRBV5-4 and TRBJ2-1, with a possible D match to TRBD2 (5 bases). Trimming cost V 1 base and J 8 bases, with 7 bases left between them. The CDR3 is 12 residues long. Per the germline V gene, CDR1 is SGHNT and CDR2 is YYREEE (reference sequence). In DNA, the CDR3 is TGTGCCAGCAGCTTGCCCGGGGATGAGCAGTTCTTC. This gives the protein CASSLPGDEQFF.

The chain has TRBV27 and TRBJ1-2; weak D call: TRBD1 (5 bases). V gave up 0 bases and J gave up 5 bases, with 10 bases separating them. The germline V gene has CDR1 MNHEY and CDR2 SMNVEV (reference sequence). The length of the CDR3 is 14 residues. The CDR3 loop is CASSLSGTLYGYTF. CDR3 bases: TGTGCCAGCAGTTTATCTGGGACTCTTTATGGCTACACCTTC.

This chain uses TRBV18 with TRBJ2-3, with D tentatively TRBD2 (6 bases). The CDR3 runs 14 residues. From germline, CDR1 is KGHSH and CDR2 LQKENI. Trimming cost V 1 base and J 6 bases, with 11 bases left between them. The CDR3 reads CASSPLSGRDTQYF. CDR3 DNA sequence: TGTGCCAGCTCACCACTTTCAGGGAGGGATACGCAGTATTTT.

This sequence joins TRBV28 and TRBJ2-2, with D unresolved. Germline values: CDR1 MDHEN, CDR2 SYDVKM. V was pared by 1 base and J by 6 bases, with 9 bases between. The CDR3 sequence is 14 residues long. CDR3 region: CASSLSSPAGELFF. The CDR3 DNA reads TGTGCCAGCAGTTTATCCTCCCCCGCCGGGGAGCTGTTTTTT.

The chain is built from TRBV7-2 and TRBJ1-5; the D gene is possibly TRBD1 (6 bases). Germline lookup yields CDR1 SGHTA and CDR2 FQGNSA. The CDR3 is 16 residues long. The V end was cut by 4 bases, the J end by 7 bases, with 20 bases between. CDR3 sequence (DNA): TGTGCCAGCAGCTCAGGCGTGGGGGGCGGAGGACAGCCCCAGCATTTT. As protein: CASSSGVGGGGQPQHF.

This clone was seen only once. This chain connects TRBV19 to TRBJ1-1; D unresolved. With 3 bases removed from V and 7 bases from J, the gap between germline ends came to 18 bases. The CDR3 spans 15 residues. Germline V CDR1 and CDR2: LNHDA, SQIVND (reference sequence). The CDR3 region has the DNA TGTGCCAGTAGTATTCTGACTCCCAAGGGAGGTGAAGCTTTCTTT. Translating gives CASSILTPKGGEAFF.

This chain links TRBV7-3 with TRBJ1-1; D unclear. Trimming removed 0 bases from V and 2 bases from J, with 7 bases in between. This CDR3 has 14 residues. The germline gives CDR1 SGHTA, CDR2 FQGTGA. The CDR3 DNA reads TGTGCCAGCAGCTTAACGTACGAAAACACTGAAGCTTTCTTT. Translation gives CASSLTYENTEAFF.

V is TRBV5-6 and J is TRBJ2-1; tentative D call: TRBD2 (6 bases). The CDR3 runs 14 residues. The germline CDR1 and CDR2 sequences are SGHDT and YYEEEE. Trimming took 2 bases from V and 0 from J, leaving 6 bases between them. The CDR3 sequence: CASSFGSSYNEQFF. In DNA, the CDR3 is TGTGCCAGCAGCTTCGGGAGCTCCTACAATGAGCAGTTCTTC.

This clone appeared a single time. This chain joins TRBV7-2 and TRBJ2-7; 8 nucleotides line up with TRBD1. CDR3 length equals 14 residues. Trimming took 2 bases from V and 5 from J; bases not matched to a gene: 5. The germline CDR1 and CDR2 sequences are SGHTA and FQGNSA. CDR3 loop: CASSLIADRDEQYF. Here the CDR3 DNA reads TGTGCCAGCAGCTTAATCGCGGACAGGGACGAGCAGTACTTC.

This clone was seen just once. The chain recombines TRBV5-1 with TRBJ1-4, with D perhaps matching TRBD1 (6 bases). CDR3 length: 14 amino acids. The ends were cut back, 2 bases at V and 4 bases at J, with 9 bases in the middle. Looked up from germline, CDR1 is SGHRS and CDR2 is YFSETQ. CDR3 nucleotide sequence: TGCGCCAGCAGCTTTCAGGGGAGTAATGAAAAACTGTTTTTT. As protein: CASSFQGSNEKLFF.

The rearrangement links TRBV13 to TRBJ2-2; TRBD2 is a possible D gene (6 bases). This CDR3 spans 19 amino acids. The germline CDR1 and CDR2 sequences are PRHDT and FYEKMQ (reference sequence). Trimming stripped 5 bases from V and 1 base from J, with 23 bases between. The CDR3 protein is CASSGRLRTLGGNTGELFF. As DNA, the CDR3 is TGTGCCAGCAGCGGACGGTTACGGACTCTCGGGGGGAACACCGGGGAGCTGTTTTTT.

This clone was picked up one time. The V gene is TRBV5-6, the J gene TRBJ1-6; 7 nucleotides align to TRBD1. V trimming: 3 bases; J trimming: 7 bases; junction bases outside the gene matches: 1. The CDR3 loop spans 13 amino acids. The germline V gene has CDR1 SGHDT and CDR2 YYEEEE. CDR3 coding DNA: TGTGCCAGCAGCTCGGGACAGAATTCACCCCTCCACTTT. It yields the protein CASSSGQNSPLHF.

The V call is TRBV18, the J call TRBJ2-3; D unclear. The V gene's germline CDR1 is KGHSH and CDR2 LQKENI. This CDR3 comprises 17 residues. V dropped 2 bases and J dropped 1 base, with 16 bases sitting between them. CDR3 protein: CASSPELIKGGTDTQYF. CDR3 coding DNA: TGTGCCAGCTCACCAGAGCTAATCAAGGGTGGCACAGATACGCAGTATTTT.

The V call is TRBV4-1, the J call TRBJ2-7; D remains unclear. This CDR3 spans 15 amino acids. The germline V and J ends were trimmed by 0 bases and 6 bases, with 15 bases remaining between them. Germline CDR1 reads MGHRA; CDR2 reads YSYEKL. The CDR3 sequence: CASSQDGMTSREQYF. The CDR3 nucleotides read TGCGCCAGCAGCCAAGATGGGATGACATCACGCGAGCAGTACTTC.

This clone has just a few counts. This chain uses TRBV19 with TRBJ1-1; D gene ambiguous. CDR1 LNHDA and CDR2 SQIVND come from the germline V gene (reference sequence). The germline V and J ends were trimmed by 1 base and 1 base, with 4 bases remaining between them. The CDR3 length is 13 residues. The CDR3 protein is CASSIGQNTEAFF. CDR3 sequence (DNA): TGTGCCAGTAGTATAGGTCAGAACACTGAAGCTTTCTTT.